The 19 T cell receptor beta chains below were found in one sample sequenced in a study of T cell responses to AZD1222 COVID-19 vaccine (dated by TCRdb to the early 2020s). Libraries were constructed by the immunoSEQ multiplex PCR assay. In TCRdb, the immuneACCESS table is reduced to in-frame sequences with V and J assigned. These tables do not hold every clone; where another copy was compared, an unresolved V gene accounts for under half, and the others remain unexplained. Within this sample are about 120,000 clones, with 80% to 95% of them counted one time only. The top ten constitute roughly 4.7% of the sample. The sample's time point label, decoded: baseline before first vaccination. Specimen: peripheral blood, collected on day 0 of AZD1222 vaccination. All receptors come from an adult in good health.

The chain uses TRBV3-1 (or the pseudogene TRBV3-2) and TRBJ1-6, with D tentatively TRBD1 (6 bases). Germline assignment: CDR1 LGHDT and CDR2 YNNKEL (reference sequence). Trimming stripped 4 bases from V and 4 bases from J, with 8 bases between. The CDR3 runs 14 residues. CDR3 region: CASSPGQYNSPLHF. CDR3 nucleotides: TGTGCCAGCAGCCCTGGACAGTATAATTCACCCCTCCACTTT.

V gene TRBV7-6 combines with J gene TRBJ2-2, with D unclear. This CDR3 has 15 amino acids. Trimming left V 1 base short and J 5 bases short, with 11 bases between. In germline, CDR1 is SGHVS, CDR2 FNYEAQ. The CDR3 DNA follows: TGTGCCAGCAGCTTAGTGGACGCCGTGACCGGGGAGCTGTTTTTT. Amino acids: CASSLVDAVTGELFF. The variable domain in full, with the rest retrieved from reference TRBV7-6 and TRBJ2-2, is GAGVSQSPRYKVTKRGQDVALRCDPISGHVSLYWYRQALGQGPEFLTYFNYEAQQDKSGLPNDRFSAERPEGSISTLTIQRTEQRDSAMYRCASSLVDAVTGELFFGEGSRLTVL.

V and J are TRBV6-1 and TRBJ1-2; D perhaps matches TRBD1 (5 bases). V was shortened by 1 base and J by 5 bases, with 11 bases between the two germline ends. This CDR3 spans 14 amino acids. Germline V lookup: CDR1 MNHNS, CDR2 SASEGT. In DNA, the CDR3 is TGTGCCAGCAGTGAAGGGGGGACGGAGTATGGCTACACCTTC. Residues: CASSEGGTEYGYTF.

This clone came up once. V gene TRBV18 combines with J gene TRBJ2-1, with TRBD2 matching over 13 bases. The J segment lost 0 bases and the V segment lost 5 bases, leaving 13 bases of the junction unmatched. Germline assignment: CDR1 KGHSH and CDR2 LQKENI. The CDR3 has 20 residues. CDR3 loop: CASSNQVGTSGVSSYNEQFF. The DNA for the CDR3 is TGTGCCAGCTCAAACCAAGTGGGGACTAGCGGGGTTAGCTCCTACAATGAGCAGTTCTTC.

The chain recombines TRBV12-3 or TRBV12-4 with TRBJ1-1; D call uncertain. CDR3 size: 12 residues. V lost 5 bases to trimming and J lost 2 bases, with 6 bases between them. The CDR3, as DNA: TGTGCCAGCAGTGTACTAAACACTGAAGCTTTCTTT. Amino acids: CASSVLNTEAFF.

The chain uses TRBV6-5 and TRBJ2-7; 10 bases match TRBD1. This CDR3 spans 15 amino acids. J was trimmed by 5 bases and V by 4 bases; bases with no gene match: 8. Looked up from germline, CDR1 is MNHEY and CDR2 is SVGAGI. The CDR3 sequence is CASSFGQGVADEQYF. The CDR3 coding sequence is TGTGCCAGCAGTTTCGGACAGGGGGTAGCGGACGAGCAGTACTTC.

For the CDR3, the DNA is TGTGCCAGCACCGCTACTGAAGCTTTCTTT. Translated, it gives CASTATEAFF. The V call is TRBV28, the J call TRBJ1-1, with no clear D. Trimming shortened V by 7 bases and J by 5 bases, and 5 bases separated the two germline ends. CDR1 MDHEN and CDR2 SYDVKM come from the germline V gene. This CDR3 has 10 residues.

The rearrangement joins TRBV7-3 to TRBJ1-1; D may be TRBD1 (5 bases). The germline V and J ends were trimmed by 5 bases and 1 base, with 8 bases remaining between them. There are 13 residues in the CDR3. The germline CDR1 and CDR2 sequences are SGHTA and FQGTGA. CDR3 region: CASSTDRNTEAFF. As DNA, the CDR3 is TGTGCCAGCAGCACAGACAGGAACACTGAAGCTTTCTTT.

The chain joins TRBV15 to TRBJ2-5; 16 bases fit TRBD2. This CDR3 region has 15 residues. Germline values: CDR1 LNHNV, CDR2 YYDKDF (reference sequence). V was clipped by 5 bases and J by 5 bases; unmatched bases: 2. DNA for the CDR3: TGTGCCACCAGCGGGACTAGCGGGGGGGCCGAGACCCAGTACTTC. Translating gives CATSGTSGGAETQYF.

The chain carries TRBV28 and TRBJ1-5; 7 bases are a match to TRBD1. The length of the CDR3 is 13 residues. V lost 2 bases, J lost 6 bases, and 1 base stayed unmatched. Germline CDR1 reads MDHEN; CDR2 reads SYDVKM. The CDR3 DNA reads TGTGCCAGCAGTTTACCAGGGGGTCAGCCCCAGCATTTT. Translating it yields CASSLPGGQPQHF.

The chain links TRBV5-8 to TRBJ2-7; a weak D match, TRBD1 (6 bases). Germline V CDR1 and CDR2: SGHTS, YDEGEE. The V end lost 0 bases, the J end lost 0 bases, and 10 bases lay between the germline ends. The CDR3 has 15 amino acids. The CDR3 reads CASSLDLQGSYEQYF. In DNA form, the CDR3 reads TGTGCCAGCAGCTTGGACCTACAGGGCTCCTACGAGCAGTACTTC. Drawing the rest from reference TRBV5-8 and TRBJ2-7, the complete variable domain is EAGVTQSPTHLIKTRGQQATLRCSPISGHTSVYWYQQALGLGLQFLLWYDEGEERNRGNFPPRFSGRQFPNYSSELNVNALELEDSALYLCASSLDLQGSYEQYFGPGTRLTVT.

This clone was observed a single time. The chain links TRBV27 to TRBJ1-4; no clear D. The CDR3 runs 12 residues. Per the germline V gene, CDR1 is MNHEY and CDR2 is SMNVEV (reference sequence). V lost 8 bases to trimming and J lost 8 bases, with 12 bases between them. The CDR3 here is CASEKDLEKLFF. The CDR3 DNA sequence: TGTGCCAGCGAAAAGGACTTAGAAAAACTGTTTTTT.

Written as DNA, the CDR3 is TGCGCCAGCAGCCAAGCGGAGGGGAATCCTAATTCACCCCTCCACTTT. As protein: CASSQAEGNPNSPLHF. V and J are TRBV4-3 and TRBJ1-6; D may be TRBD1 (5 bases). The CDR3 is 16 amino acids. The germline V gene has CDR1 LGHNA and CDR2 YSLEER. V lost 1 base and J lost 6, with 13 bases in between.

The V gene is TRBV6-5, the J gene TRBJ2-1; 7 bases align to TRBD1. Germline CDR1 MNHEY, CDR2 SVGAGI. The CDR3 consists of 15 residues. The trim removed 5 bases at V and 11 bases at J, leaving 15 bases unmatched. The CDR3 sequence is CASSNYRQGTSKQFF. In DNA, the CDR3 is TGTGCCAGCAGTAATTATCGACAGGGAACGTCAAAGCAGTTCTTC.

The chain recombines TRBV7-8 with TRBJ1-2; possibly TRBD1 for D (6 bases). The CDR3 is 20 residues long. Trimming took off 2 bases at V and 0 bases at J, with 25 bases between the two ends. The germline gives CDR1 SGHVS, CDR2 FQNEAQ. CDR3 in DNA: TGTGCCAGCAGCTTAACCCTTACAGGGTCCGTCTGGTCGGCTAACTATGGCTACACCTTC. Translation gives CASSLTLTGSVWSANYGYTF.

This clone occurred once. The chain has TRBV27 and TRBJ2-2; no definite D call. The V gene's germline CDR1 is MNHEY and CDR2 SMNVEV (reference sequence). V lost 6 bases, J lost 2 bases, and 10 bases lay in between. This CDR3 is 14 amino acids long. Written as DNA, the CDR3 is TGTGCCAGCAGACTCCAGGCTAACACCGGGGAGCTGTTTTTT. Residues: CASRLQANTGELFF.

The CDR3 coding sequence is TGTGCCAGTCGGGAGTCCCCTAATGAAAAACTGTTTTTT. It yields the protein CASRESPNEKLFF. The rearrangement uses TRBV2 and TRBJ1-4; D ambiguous. The ends were cut back, 9 bases at V and 3 bases at J, with 11 bases in the middle. Looked up from germline, CDR1 is SNHLY and CDR2 is FYNNEI. The length of the CDR3 is 13 residues.

V usage is TRBV19 and J usage is TRBJ1-5; D is unclear. Trimming shortened V by 3 bases and J by 4 bases, and 13 bases separated the two germline ends. The CDR3 extends over 15 amino acids. CDR1 is LNHDA, CDR2 SQIVND, per germline (reference sequence). The CDR3 coding sequence is TGTGCCAGTAGTATCGCGAGGGAATGGAATCAGCCCCAGCATTTT. Translating it yields CASSIAREWNQPQHF.

The chain employs TRBV9 and TRBJ2-7, with 7 bases matching TRBD2. Looked up from germline, CDR1 is SGDLS and CDR2 is YYNGEE. CDR3 size: 15 residues. J lost 2 bases, V lost 3 bases, and 8 bases had no gene match. The CDR3 sequence: CASSALPGLAYEQYF. The DNA of the CDR3 is TGTGCCAGCAGCGCCCTGCCCGGACTAGCCTACGAGCAGTACTTC.